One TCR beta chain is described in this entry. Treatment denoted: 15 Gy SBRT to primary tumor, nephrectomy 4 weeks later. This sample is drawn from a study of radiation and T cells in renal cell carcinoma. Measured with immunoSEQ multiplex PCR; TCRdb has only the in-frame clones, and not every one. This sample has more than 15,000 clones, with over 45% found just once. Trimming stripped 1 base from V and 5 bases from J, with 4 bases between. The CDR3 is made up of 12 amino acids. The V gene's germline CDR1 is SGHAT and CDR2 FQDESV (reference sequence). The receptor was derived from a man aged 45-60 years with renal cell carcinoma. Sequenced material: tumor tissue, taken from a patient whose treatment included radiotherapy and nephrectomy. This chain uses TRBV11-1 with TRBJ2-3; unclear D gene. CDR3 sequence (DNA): TGTGCCAGCAGCTTAGGAGGAGATACGCAGTATTTT. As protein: CASSLGGDTQYF.